A single T cell receptor beta chain is shown here with its context. This sample was taken from a study of PD-1 blockade in mismatch repair-deficient tumors. Measured with immunoSEQ multiplex PCR; TCRdb has only the in-frame clones, and not every one. The repertoire holds over 100,000 clones, about three quarters seen once, with about 5.1% in the top ten. The CDR3 sequence is 18 residues long. Per germline, CDR1 SGHRS and CDR2 YFSETQ. V lost 1 base, J lost 4 bases, and 20 bases lay in between. The TCR originated in an adult with mismatch repair-deficient cancer. The source material was peripheral blood, sampled 60 to 65 weeks after starting pembrolizumab. V usage is TRBV5-1 and J usage is TRBJ1-4; D remains unclear. The CDR3 bases are TGCGCCAGCAGCTTGTTCCTGGTGACGGGCTCAAATAATGAAAAACTGTTTTTT. Protein product: CASSLFLVTGSNNEKLFF.